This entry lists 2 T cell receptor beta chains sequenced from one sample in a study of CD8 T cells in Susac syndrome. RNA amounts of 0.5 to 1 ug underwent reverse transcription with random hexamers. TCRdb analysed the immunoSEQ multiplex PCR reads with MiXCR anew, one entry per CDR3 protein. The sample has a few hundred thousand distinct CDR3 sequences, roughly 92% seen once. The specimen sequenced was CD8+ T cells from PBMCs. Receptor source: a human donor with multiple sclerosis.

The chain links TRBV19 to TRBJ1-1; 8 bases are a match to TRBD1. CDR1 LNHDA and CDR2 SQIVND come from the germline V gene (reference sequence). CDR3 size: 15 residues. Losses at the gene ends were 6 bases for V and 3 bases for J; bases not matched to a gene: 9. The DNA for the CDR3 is TGTGCCAGTAGCATGAGGACAGGGACTGACACTGAAGCTTTCTTT. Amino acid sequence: CASSMRTGTDTEAFF.

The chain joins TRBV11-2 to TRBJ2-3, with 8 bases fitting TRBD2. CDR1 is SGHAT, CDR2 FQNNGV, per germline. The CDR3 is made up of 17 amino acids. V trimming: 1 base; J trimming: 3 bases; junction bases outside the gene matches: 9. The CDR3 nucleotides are TGTGCCAGCAGCTTAGTACGACCCGGGGGGGCGACAGATACGCAGTATTTT. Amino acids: CASSLVRPGGATDTQYF. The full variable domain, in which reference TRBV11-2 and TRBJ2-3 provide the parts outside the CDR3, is EAGVAQSPRYKIIEKRQSVAFWCNPISGHATLYWYQQILGQGPKLLIQFQNNGVVDDSQLPKDRFSAERLKGVDSTLKIQPAKLEDSAVYLCASSLVRPGGATDTQYFGPGTRLTVL.